This T cell receptor beta chain was retrieved from a study of cytomegalovirus exposure and HLA in healthy donors. Clones were read by immunoSEQ multiplex PCR, and TCRdb kept only the in-frame ones, dropping some. The data contain 90,000 to 150,000 clones, 70% to 90% of them singletons. Broader study findings: There were some public TCRs occurring in many donors, but most TCR sequences were rare. Subsequent analysis revealed that first-cohort TCR clusters tended to co-occur in the 100 to 150 validation repertoires.

V lost 5 bases and J lost 1, with 17 bases in between. There are 16 residues in the CDR3. Germline-derived CDR1 and CDR2 are SGHVS and FNYEAQ. Donors were drawn from the roughly 130-subject validation cohort, separate from the roughly 700-subject first cohort. Regarding this clone: Antigen: not known.

This clonotype was sampled from a woman younger than 30 in good health and CMV-seropositive. The chain uses TRBV7-6 and TRBJ1-2, with unresolved D. The sequenced material came from PBMCs. CDR3 sequence: CASSPPDGGSNYGYTF. In DNA form, the CDR3 reads TGTGCCAGCAGCCCTCCCGACGGAGGAAGTAACTATGGCTACACCTTC.